This is a list of T cell receptor beta chains from one sample in a study of T cell responses to AZD1222 COVID-19 vaccine. The table came from immunoSEQ multiplex PCR; TCRdb's copy has only in-frame clones and leaves some out. The sample lists about 86,000 clones; around nine tenths were seen once. Here the sequenced sample was peripheral blood, taken on day 0 of AZD1222 vaccination. Source of these receptors: an adult in good health. CDR3s include the opening cysteine and the closing phenylalanine or tryptophan. The D gene is left open where the match is weak. Size is omitted from some rows. Given values are once, few, many or a class for expanded clones.

clone size	V gene	D gene	J gene	CDR3 DNA	CDR3 protein
few	TRBV19	NA	TRBJ1-6	TGTGCCAGTAGTAGGGATAATTCACCCCTCCACTTT	CASSRDNSPLHF
NA	TRBV7-9	NA	TRBJ1-1	TGTGCCAGCACCCTGGGAGGCGCCACTGAAGCTTTCTTT	CASTLGGATEAFF
NA	TRBV5-6	NA	TRBJ1-3	TGTGCCAGCAGCCCCCTGGGGGGCTTAATCTCTGGAAACACCATATATTTT	CASSPLGGLISGNTIYF
NA	TRBV5-4	TRBD1	TRBJ2-2	TGTGCCAGCAGCTTGGTAGGGACAGGGGTCCCCGGGGAGCTGTTTTTT	CASSLVGTGVPGELFF
NA	TRBV15	NA	TRBJ1-5	TGTGCCACCAGCAGTGATGGGGGTGTGGATCAGCCCCAGCATTTT	CATSSDGGVDQPQHF
NA	TRBV3-1/TRBV3-2	NA	TRBJ1-6	TGTGCCAGCAGCCTACAGGAAAGCTCCTATAATTCACCCCTCCACTTT	CASSLQESSYNSPLHF
NA	TRBV2	NA	TRBJ2-7	TGTGCCAGCAGTGTATTCAGGGGCCACGGCGAGCAGTACTTC	CASSVFRGHGEQYF
once	TRBV6-5	NA	TRBJ2-7	TGTGCCAGCAGTTACGGCAGACGAGGCTCCTACGAGCAGTACTTC	CASSYGRRGSYEQYF
NA	TRBV21-1	NA	TRBJ1-5	TGTGCCAGCAGCCTTCGTGTTCGGGGGGCCACCTCGTCGCTTCGGCCCCAGCATTTT	CASSLRVRGATSSLRPQHF
NA	TRBV19	TRBD2	TRBJ2-2	TGTGCCAGTTCTTACGGGACTAGCGGGGGCACGTGGACCGGGGAGCTGTTTTTT	CASSYGTSGGTWTGELFF
NA	TRBV9	NA	TRBJ2-2	TGTGCCAGCAGCATCCGGGACTACACCGGGGAGCTGTTTTTT	CASSIRDYTGELFF
NA	TRBV11-2	NA	TRBJ2-7	TGTGCCAGCAGCCCATTGATCTTCTACGAGCAGTACTTC	CASSPLIFYEQYF
NA	TRBV3-1/TRBV3-2	TRBD1	TRBJ1-1	TGTGCCAGCAGCCAACAGGGGGCGGTTACTGAAGCTTTCTTT	CASSQQGAVTEAFF
NA	TRBV5-1	NA	TRBJ2-3	TGCGCCAGCAGCGTTACGGACCGCACAGATACGCAGTATTTT	CASSVTDRTDTQYF
NA	TRBV9	NA	TRBJ2-1	TGTGCCAGCAGCGTAGAACCTACAGTTGAGCAGTTCTTC	CASSVEPTVEQFF
NA	TRBV30	TRBD1	TRBJ2-5	TGTGCCTGGTTCGGACAGGGAGAAGAGACCCAGTACTTC	CAWFGQGEETQYF
NA	TRBV27	NA	TRBJ1-2	TGTGCCAGCAGCCATACCTTTACGGGGGCGGAAGGCTACACCTTC	CASSHTFTGAEGYTF